This TCR beta chain was observed in a study of tumor and adjacent non-tumor tissue in lung cancer. Study details: Each sample yielded a few million productive TCRbeta reads on average.

Germline V CDR1 and CDR2: DFQATT, SNEGSKA (reference sequence). The CDR3 is 16 amino acids. This clonotype showed up just once. Its specificity is unknown. Compared with germline, one end of the junction differs, possibly owing to a read error. TCRbeta libraries were built with three rounds of nested PCR, modified from ARM-PCR. From the multiplex PCR reads, TCRdb called clonotypes with MiXCR, one entry per CDR3 protein. Among just over 200,000 distinct CDR3 sequences, about two thirds were seen once, and the ten largest hold less than 25%. Study-level results: TCR diversity was significantly greater in tumor than normal lung tissue. Normal lung showed higher cumulative top 100 clone frequency than tumor.

This sample's RNA came from whole unsorted tissue. This TCR derives from a man between 60 and 70 years old with non-small cell lung cancer. The specimen was lung tumor tissue. The chain links TRBV20-1 to TRBJ1-6; D is perhaps TRBD1 (6 bases). The DNA of the CDR3 is TGCATTGCTCCAAGGGGGTCGGGCTCCTATAATCCACCCCTCCACTTT. Its protein is CIAPRGSGSYNPPLHF.